This note documents a single T cell receptor beta chain sequence. This sample is drawn from a study of blood T cells in healthy people across ages. The V gene's germline CDR1 is ENHRY and CDR2 SYGVKD. The length of the CDR3 is 12 residues. V lost 10 bases, J lost 0 bases, and 8 bases lay in between. PCR was performed a second time for about 7 to 12 cycles using a sample-barcoded 5' primer and a J-beta primer mix. In TCRdb, the 5' RACE reads were re-called with MiXCR into one record per CDR3 protein. The table has around 1,800,000 distinct CDR3 sequences, roughly two fifths seen once. The sequence was collected from a human donor in good health. V and J are TRBV10-3 and TRBJ2-3; D tentatively fits TRBD1 or TRBD2 (5 bases each). The sample comprised blood. CDR3 sequence reads: CATGDSTDTQYF. The CDR3, as DNA: TGTGCCACCGGGGACAGCACAGATACGCAGTATTTT.